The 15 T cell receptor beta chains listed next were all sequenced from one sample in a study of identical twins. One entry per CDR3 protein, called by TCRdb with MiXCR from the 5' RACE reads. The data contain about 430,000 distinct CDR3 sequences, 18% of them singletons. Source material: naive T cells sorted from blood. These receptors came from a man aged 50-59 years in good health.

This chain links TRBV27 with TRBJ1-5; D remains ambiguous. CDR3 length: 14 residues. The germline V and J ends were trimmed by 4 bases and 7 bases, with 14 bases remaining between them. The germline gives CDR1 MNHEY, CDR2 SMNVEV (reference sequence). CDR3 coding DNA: TGTGCCAGCAGTTGGTTGTCCCGACGGCAGCCCCAGCATTTT. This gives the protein CASSWLSRRQPQHF.

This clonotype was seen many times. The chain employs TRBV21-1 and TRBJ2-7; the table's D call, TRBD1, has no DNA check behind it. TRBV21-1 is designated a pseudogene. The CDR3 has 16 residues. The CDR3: CASSLQYRGRFYEQYF. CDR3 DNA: TGTGCCAGCAGCCTACAATACAGGGGGCGCTTCTACGAGCAGTACTTC.

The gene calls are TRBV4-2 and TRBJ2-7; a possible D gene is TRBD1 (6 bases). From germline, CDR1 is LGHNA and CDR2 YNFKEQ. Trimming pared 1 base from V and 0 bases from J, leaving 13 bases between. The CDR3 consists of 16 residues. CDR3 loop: CASSQGGQALSYEQYF. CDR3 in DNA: TGTGCCAGCAGCCAAGGGGGGCAGGCCCTCTCCTACGAGCAGTACTTC.

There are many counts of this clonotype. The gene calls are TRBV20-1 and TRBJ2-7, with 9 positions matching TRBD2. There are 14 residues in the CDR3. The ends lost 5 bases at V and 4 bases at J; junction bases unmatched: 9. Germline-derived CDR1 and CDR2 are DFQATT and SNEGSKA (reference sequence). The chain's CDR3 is CSASDGTSRYEQYF. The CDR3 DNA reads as TGCAGTGCTTCTGATGGGACTAGCCGGTACGAGCAGTACTTC.

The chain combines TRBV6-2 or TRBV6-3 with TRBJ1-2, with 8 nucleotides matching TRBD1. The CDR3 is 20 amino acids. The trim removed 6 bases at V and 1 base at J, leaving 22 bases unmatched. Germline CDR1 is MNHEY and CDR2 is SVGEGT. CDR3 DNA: TGTGCCAGCAGAACCGGGACAGGCCTCCGGGTCCTATGGATTAACTATGGCTACACCTTC. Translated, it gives CASRTGTGLRVLWINYGYTF.

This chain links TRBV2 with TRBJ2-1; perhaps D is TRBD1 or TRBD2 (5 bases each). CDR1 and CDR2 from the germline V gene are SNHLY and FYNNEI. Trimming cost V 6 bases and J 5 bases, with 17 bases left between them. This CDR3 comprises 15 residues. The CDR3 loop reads CASSFSPGADNEQFF. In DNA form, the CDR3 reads TGTGCCAGCAGCTTTTCTCCCGGGGCTGACAATGAGCAGTTCTTC.

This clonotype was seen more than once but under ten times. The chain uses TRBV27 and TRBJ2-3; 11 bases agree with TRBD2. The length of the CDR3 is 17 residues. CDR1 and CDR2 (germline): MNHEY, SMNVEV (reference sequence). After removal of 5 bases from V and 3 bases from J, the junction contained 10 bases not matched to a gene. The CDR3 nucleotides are TGTGCCAGCAGTCTCTCGACTAGCGGGATGGGTACAGATACGCAGTATTTT. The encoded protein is CASSLSTSGMGTDTQYF.

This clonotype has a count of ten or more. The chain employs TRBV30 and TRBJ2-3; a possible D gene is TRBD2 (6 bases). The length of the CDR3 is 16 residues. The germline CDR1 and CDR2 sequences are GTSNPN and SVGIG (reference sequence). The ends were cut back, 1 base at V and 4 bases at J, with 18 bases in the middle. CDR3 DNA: TGTGCCTGGAGTGCAAGGGAGGACATCTACGCAGATACGCAGTATTTT. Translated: CAWSAREDIYADTQYF.

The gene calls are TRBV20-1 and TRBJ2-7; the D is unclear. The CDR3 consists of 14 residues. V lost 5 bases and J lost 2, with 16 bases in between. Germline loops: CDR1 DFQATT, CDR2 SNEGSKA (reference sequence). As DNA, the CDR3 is TGCAGTGCTCCGACCGGGCTCAGCCCCTACGAGCAGTACTTC. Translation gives CSAPTGLSPYEQYF.

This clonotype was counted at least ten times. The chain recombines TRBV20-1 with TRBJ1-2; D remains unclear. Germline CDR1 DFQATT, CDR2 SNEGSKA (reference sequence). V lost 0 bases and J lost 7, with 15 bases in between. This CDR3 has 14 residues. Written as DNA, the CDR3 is TGCAGTGCTAGAGATCTCGGACTCGGCGGTGGCTACACCTTC. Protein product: CSARDLGLGGGYTF.

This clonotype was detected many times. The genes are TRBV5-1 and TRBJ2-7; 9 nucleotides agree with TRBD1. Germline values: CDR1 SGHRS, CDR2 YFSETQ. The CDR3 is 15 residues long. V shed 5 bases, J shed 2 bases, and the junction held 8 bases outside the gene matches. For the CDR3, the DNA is TGCGCCAGCAGTTCCGTACAGGGGGCAACCTACGAGCAGTACTTC. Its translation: CASSSVQGATYEQYF. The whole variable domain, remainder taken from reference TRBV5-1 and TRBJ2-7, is KAGVTQTPRYLIKTRGQQVTLSCSPISGHRSVSWYQQTPGQGLQFLFEYFSETQRNKGNFPGRFSGRQFSNSRSEMNVSTLELGDSALYLCASSSVQGATYEQYFGPGTRLTVT.

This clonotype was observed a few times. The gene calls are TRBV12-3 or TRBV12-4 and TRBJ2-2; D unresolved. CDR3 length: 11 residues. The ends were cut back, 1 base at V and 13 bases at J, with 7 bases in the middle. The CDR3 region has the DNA TGTGCCAGCAGTTTAGGTGGCCGGCTGTTTTTT. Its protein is CASSLGGRLFF.

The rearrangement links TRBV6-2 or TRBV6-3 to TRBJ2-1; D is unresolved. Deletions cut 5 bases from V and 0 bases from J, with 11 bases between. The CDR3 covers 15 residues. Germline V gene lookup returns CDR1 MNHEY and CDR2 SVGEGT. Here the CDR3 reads CASSDGLSSYNEQFF. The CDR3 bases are TGTGCCAGCAGTGATGGGTTAAGCTCCTACAATGAGCAGTTCTTC.

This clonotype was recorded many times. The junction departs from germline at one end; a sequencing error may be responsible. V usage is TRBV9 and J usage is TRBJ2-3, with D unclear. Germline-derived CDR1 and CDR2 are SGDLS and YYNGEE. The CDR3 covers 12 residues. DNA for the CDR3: TGCGCCAGCAGCGTAGGGACAGATACGCAGTATTTT. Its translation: CASSVGTDTQYF.

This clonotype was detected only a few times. CDR3 residues: CASSSGDRGRQPQHF. The CDR3 nucleotides read TGTGCCAGCAGTTCGGGGGACAGGGGGCGTCAGCCCCAGCATTTT. The genes are TRBV12-3 or TRBV12-4 and TRBJ1-5; 12 bases line up with TRBD1. The CDR3 is 15 amino acids. Trimming cost V 4 bases and J 6 bases; bases outside gene matches: 4.